This TCR beta chain was found in a study of cytomegalovirus exposure and HLA in healthy donors. Study context: Genetic ancestry analysis placed about 84% of the approximately 400 donors that were genotyped in the Caucasian-associated cluster.

Remarks on this clone: What it binds is not known.

Findings and limits, study-wide: Near-uniform donor sequencing depth was presumed by presence/absence analyses. Apparent HLA restriction characterized most CMV-associated TCR beta chains in a later analysis. The only immune exposure information that was available was CMV serostatus.

The germline V gene has CDR1 SGHAT and CDR2 FQNNGV. V shed 3 bases, J shed 3 bases, and the junction held 17 bases outside the gene matches. CDR3 size: 18 residues. A multiplex PCR was run with 60 Vbeta primers and 13 Jbeta primers. Sequenced by immunoSEQ multiplex PCR; TCRdb stores in-frame clones only, minus some. Found here are about 110,000 clones, 70% to 80% of them singletons; the top ten hold 2.6%. The chain has TRBV11-2 and TRBJ2-7; 7 bases agree with TRBD2. The source material was PBMCs. This clonotype was sampled from a man aged 50 to 59 in good health and CMV-seropositive. This CDR3 is CASSLRPRVRDYHYEQYF. CDR3 DNA sequence: TGTGCCAGCAGCTTGCGCCCCAGGGTTAGGGACTATCACTACGAGCAGTACTTC.